The next 16 T cell receptor beta chains were all read from a single sample in a study of cytomegalovirus exposure and HLA in healthy donors. Use of 60 Vbeta and 13 Jbeta primers characterized the PCR. Repertoires were generated with immunoSEQ multiplex PCR, while TCRdb's copy carries only in-frame clones and drops some. The table records 45,000 to 65,000 clones, around four fifths of them present only once. The sequenced sample consisted of PBMCs. The receptors derive from a man aged 25-45 years in good health and CMV-seronegative.

CDR3 nucleotide sequence: TGTGCCAGCAGTTCACAATATGGCTACACCTTC. Amino acids: CASSSQYGYTF. V is TRBV28 and J is TRBJ1-2, with D hard to call. V was clipped by 4 bases and J by 5 bases, with 5 bases between them. The CDR3 runs to 11 residues. Germline-derived CDR1 and CDR2 are MDHEN and SYDVKM.

The rearrangement joins TRBV5-5 to TRBJ2-2; D is possibly TRBD1 (6 bases). V gave up 1 base and J gave up 1 base, with 14 bases separating them. CDR1 is SGHKS and CDR2 is YYEKEE in the germline V gene (reference sequence). The CDR3 runs 17 residues. CDR3 bases: TGTGCCAGCAGCTTGTGGGGTGGCAGGGGGAACACCGGGGAGCTGTTTTTT. Its protein product is CASSLWGGRGNTGELFF. The full variable domain, its missing parts supplied by reference TRBV5-5 and TRBJ2-2, is DAGVTQSPTHLIKTRGQQVTLRCSPISGHKSVSWYQQVLGQGPQFIFQYYEKEERGRGNFPDRFSARQFPNYSSELNVNALLLGDSALYLCASSLWGGRGNTGELFFGEGSRLTVL.

CDR3 sequence reads: CARTDRGIMNTEAFF. The CDR3 DNA reads as TGTGCCAGGACAGACAGGGGGATTATGAACACTGAAGCTTTCTTT. This chain joins TRBV18 and TRBJ1-1; 9 bases align to TRBD1. CDR1 is KGHSH and CDR2 is LQKENI in the germline V gene. J gave up 0 bases and V 9 bases, and 8 bases lay outside the gene matches. The CDR3 runs 15 residues. The full variable domain, its missing parts supplied by reference TRBV18 and TRBJ1-1, is NAGVMQNPRHLVRRRGQEARLRCSPMKGHSHVYWYRQLPEEGLKFMVYLQKENIIDESGMPKERFSAEFPKEGPSILRIQQVVRGDSAAYFCARTDRGIMNTEAFFGQGTRLTVV.

The chain uses TRBV10-3 and TRBJ1-1, with 8 bases lining up with TRBD1. Germline CDR1 is ENHRY and CDR2 is SYGVKD. The ends lost 1 base at V and 5 bases at J; junction bases unmatched: 6. CDR3 size: 15 residues. Here the CDR3 reads CAISEYGRGLTEAFF. CDR3 bases: TGTGCCATCAGTGAGTATGGCAGGGGGCTTACTGAAGCTTTCTTT.

The V gene is TRBV18, the J gene TRBJ1-1; no firm D call. The V gene lost 3 bases and the J gene lost 11 bases, with 22 bases spanning the gap. The CDR3 spans 15 residues. CDR1 and CDR2 (germline): KGHSH, LQKENI. CDR3 in amino acids: CASSPTLNRGEVAFF. The CDR3 DNA follows: TGTGCCAGCTCACCCACACTCAATCGCGGGGAGGTGGCTTTCTTT.

The gene calls are TRBV7-2 and TRBJ1-1; 11 nucleotides match TRBD1. This CDR3 has 15 residues. Trimming cost V 5 bases and J 5 bases; bases outside gene matches: 7. Germline V gene lookup returns CDR1 SGHTA and CDR2 FQGNSA. CDR3 DNA: TGTGCCAGCAGCAAGGACAGGGGGCGTTCGACTGAAGCTTTCTTT. Translation gives CASSKDRGRSTEAFF.

The genes are TRBV6-1 and TRBJ2-7, with 8 bases lining up with TRBD1. J was trimmed by 4 bases and V by 1 base; bases with no gene match: 3. Germline-derived CDR1 and CDR2 are MNHNS and SASEGT. This CDR3 spans 14 amino acids. Written as DNA, the CDR3 is TGTGCCAGCAGTGAAGACAGGGGGAGATACGAGCAGTACTTC. Protein sequence: CASSEDRGRYEQYF.

The CDR3 is CAWSQGHRDSPLHF. The DNA for the CDR3 is TGTGCCTGGAGTCAGGGGCACCGGGATTCACCCCTCCACTTT. This chain connects TRBV30 to TRBJ1-6; D is possibly TRBD1 (6 bases). V lost 2 bases and J 8 bases, leaving 13 bases between the germline ends. The germline V gene has CDR1 GTSNPN and CDR2 SVGIG (reference sequence). CDR3 length: 14 residues.

This clone was detected only a few times. CDR3 in DNA: TGTGCCACCGCCGGGGATAACACTGAAGCTTTCTTT. Its translation: CATAGDNTEAFF. The V call is TRBV6-5, the J call TRBJ1-1; D not certain. Trimming stripped 10 bases from V and 2 bases from J, with 11 bases between. CDR3 length: 12 amino acids. CDR1 is MNHEY, CDR2 SVGAGI, per germline.

The chain is built from TRBV6-1 and TRBJ1-1; TRBD1 agrees at 8 bases. Per the germline V gene, CDR1 is MNHNS and CDR2 is SASEGT. The CDR3 runs to 15 residues. The trim removed 8 bases at V and 0 bases at J, leaving 8 bases unmatched. In nucleotides, the CDR3 is TGTGCCAGCCGCGGACAGGGCGGAATGAACACTGAAGCTTTCTTT. Amino acid sequence: CASRGQGGMNTEAFF.

The rearrangement joins TRBV19 to TRBJ2-5; a weak D match, TRBD2 (6 bases). The CDR3 is made up of 18 amino acids. Germline CDR1 reads LNHDA; CDR2 reads SQIVND (reference sequence). V was pared by 3 bases and J by 0 bases, with 20 bases between. This chain's CDR3 is CASSILGRRDPYQETQYF. CDR3 in DNA: TGTGCCAGTAGTATCCTGGGTCGGCGGGATCCGTACCAAGAGACCCAGTACTTC.

The gene calls are TRBV11-3 and TRBJ2-1; TRBD2 matches 8 bases. Germline values: CDR1 SGHNT, CDR2 YENEEA. The length of the CDR3 is 15 residues. The junction had 5 bases not matched to a gene; V was cut back by 1 base and J by 6 bases. The CDR3 sequence is CASSLAGLAGNEQFF. The CDR3 DNA sequence: TGTGCCAGCAGCTTAGCCGGACTAGCAGGCAATGAGCAGTTCTTC.

The chain links TRBV7-2 to TRBJ2-7; 8 positions match TRBD1. V lost 0 bases and J lost 4; bases outside the gene matches: 5. The germline V gene has CDR1 SGHTA and CDR2 FQGNSA. This CDR3 region has 15 residues. Here the CDR3 reads CASSLADRDIYEQYF. The CDR3 region has the DNA TGTGCCAGCAGCTTAGCGGACAGGGACATATACGAGCAGTACTTC.

This clone was seen a single time. The chain combines TRBV27 with TRBJ1-1; unclear D gene. This CDR3 region has 16 residues. Germline-derived CDR1 and CDR2 are MNHEY and SMNVEV (reference sequence). The V end lost 2 bases, the J end lost 1 base, and 14 bases lay between the germline ends. The CDR3 is CASSLKALGWNTEAFF. In DNA form, the CDR3 reads TGTGCCAGCAGTTTAAAAGCCCTAGGATGGAACACTGAAGCTTTCTTT.

The sample holds a few counts of this clone. The rearrangement links TRBV18 to TRBJ2-7; possible D gene TRBD1, 6 bases. The CDR3 sequence is 12 residues long. V gave up 8 bases and J gave up 5 bases, with 13 bases separating them. Germline CDR1 KGHSH, CDR2 LQKENI. CDR3 in amino acids: CASRTGLDEQYF. Here the CDR3 DNA reads TGTGCCAGCCGTACAGGGCTGGACGAGCAGTACTTC. The variable domain in full, completed from reference TRBV18 and TRBJ2-7, reads NAGVMQNPRHLVRRRGQEARLRCSPMKGHSHVYWYRQLPEEGLKFMVYLQKENIIDESGMPKERFSAEFPKEGPSILRIQQVVRGDSAAYFCASRTGLDEQYFGPGTRLTVT.

The J gene is TRBJ2-2, the V gene TRBV9; D is unclear. CDR1 is SGDLS, CDR2 YYNGEE, per germline. The CDR3 totals 15 residues. With 3 bases removed from V and 2 bases from J, the gap between germline ends came to 11 bases. The CDR3: CASSGQIQNTGELFF. The CDR3 coding sequence is TGTGCCAGCAGCGGGCAGATTCAAAACACCGGGGAGCTGTTTTTT.